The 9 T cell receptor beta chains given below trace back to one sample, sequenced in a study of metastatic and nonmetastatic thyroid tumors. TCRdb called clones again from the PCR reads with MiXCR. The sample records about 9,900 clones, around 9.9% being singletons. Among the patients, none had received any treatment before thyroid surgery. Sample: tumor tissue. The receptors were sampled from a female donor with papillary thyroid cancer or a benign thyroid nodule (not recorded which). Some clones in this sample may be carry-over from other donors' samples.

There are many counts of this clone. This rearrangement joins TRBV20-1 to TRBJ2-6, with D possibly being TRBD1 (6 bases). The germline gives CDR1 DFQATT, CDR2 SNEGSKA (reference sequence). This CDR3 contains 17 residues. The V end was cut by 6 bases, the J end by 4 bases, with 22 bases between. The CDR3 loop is CSATSATGTLGANVLTF. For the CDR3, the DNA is TGCAGTGCCACTTCAGCGACAGGCACCCTCGGGGCCAACGTCCTGACTTTC.

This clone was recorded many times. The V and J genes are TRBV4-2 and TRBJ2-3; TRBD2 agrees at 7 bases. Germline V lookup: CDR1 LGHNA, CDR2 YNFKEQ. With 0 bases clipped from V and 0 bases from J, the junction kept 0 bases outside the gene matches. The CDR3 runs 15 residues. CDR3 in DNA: TGTGCCAGCAGCCAAGATAGCGGGAGCACAGATACGCAGTATTTT. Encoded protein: CASSQDSGSTDTQYF.

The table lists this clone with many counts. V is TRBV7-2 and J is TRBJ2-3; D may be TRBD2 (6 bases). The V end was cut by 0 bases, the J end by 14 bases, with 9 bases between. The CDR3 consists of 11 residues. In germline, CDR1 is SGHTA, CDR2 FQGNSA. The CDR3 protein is CASSLARDGYF. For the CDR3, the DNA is TGTGCCAGCAGCTTAGCGCGGGATGGGTATTTT.

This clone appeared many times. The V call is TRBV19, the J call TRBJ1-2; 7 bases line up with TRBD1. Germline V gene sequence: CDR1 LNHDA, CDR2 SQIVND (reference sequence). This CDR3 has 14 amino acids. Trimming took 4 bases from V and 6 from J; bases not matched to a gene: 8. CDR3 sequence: CASSRPGQKDGYTF. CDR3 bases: TGTGCCAGTAGTAGGCCGGGACAGAAGGATGGCTACACCTTC.

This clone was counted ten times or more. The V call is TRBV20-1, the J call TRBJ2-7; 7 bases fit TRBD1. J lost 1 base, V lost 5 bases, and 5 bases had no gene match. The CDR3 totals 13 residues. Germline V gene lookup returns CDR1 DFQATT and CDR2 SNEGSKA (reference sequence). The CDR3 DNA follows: TGCAGTGCTGAAGGGGGCGCATCCTACGAGCAGTACTTC. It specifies CSAEGGASYEQYF.

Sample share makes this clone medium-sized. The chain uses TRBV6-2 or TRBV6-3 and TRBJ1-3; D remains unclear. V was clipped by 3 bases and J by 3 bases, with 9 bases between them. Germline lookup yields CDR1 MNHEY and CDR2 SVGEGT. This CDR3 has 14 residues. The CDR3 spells CASSYVYGGNTIYF. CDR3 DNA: TGTGCCAGCAGTTATGTATACGGTGGAAACACCATATATTTT.

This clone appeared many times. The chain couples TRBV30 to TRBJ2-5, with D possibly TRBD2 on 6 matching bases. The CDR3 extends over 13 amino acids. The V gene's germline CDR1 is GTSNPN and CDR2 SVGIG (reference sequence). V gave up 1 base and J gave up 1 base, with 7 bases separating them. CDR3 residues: CAWSGGVQETQYF. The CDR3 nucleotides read TGTGCCTGGAGTGGGGGGGTCCAAGAGACCCAGTACTTC.

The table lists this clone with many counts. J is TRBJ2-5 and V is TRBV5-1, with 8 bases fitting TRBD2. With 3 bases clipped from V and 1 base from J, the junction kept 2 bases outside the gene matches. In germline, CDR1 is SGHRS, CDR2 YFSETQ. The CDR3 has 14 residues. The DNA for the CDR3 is TGCGCCAGCAGCTCGGGGGGGACCCAAGAGACCCAGTACTTC. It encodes CASSSGGTQETQYF.

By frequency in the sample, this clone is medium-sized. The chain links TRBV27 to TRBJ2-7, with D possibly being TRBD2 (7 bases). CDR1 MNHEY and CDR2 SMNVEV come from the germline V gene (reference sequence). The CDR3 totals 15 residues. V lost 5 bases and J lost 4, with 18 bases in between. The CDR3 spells CASSLRGGASYEQYF. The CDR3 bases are TGTGCCAGCAGTCTAAGAGGGGGGGCATCGTACGAGCAGTACTTC.